These 8 T cell receptor beta chains were all obtained from the same sample, sequenced in a study of technical replicates of blood from a few donors. Method: immunoSEQ multiplex PCR; TCRdb's copy keeps in-frame clones and lacks some. The profile covers around 76,000 clones, with over 80% appearing a single time and approximately 0.27% taken by the ten largest. The source material was T cells isolated from PBMCs. These receptors were taken from a human donor in good health.

This clone was picked up a small number of times. V and J are TRBV7-9 and TRBJ1-3; D remains ambiguous. V was shortened by 1 base and J by 4 bases, with 8 bases between the two germline ends. Germline V CDR1 and CDR2: SEHNR, FQNEAQ (reference sequence). The CDR3 is 14 amino acids. The CDR3 DNA reads TGTGCCAGCAGCTTAGTCGGTTACGGAAACACCATATATTTT. It is translated as CASSLVGYGNTIYF.

For the CDR3, the DNA is TGTGCCAGCAGCCCCCGGGTACTCGTCATTAGCAATCAGCCCCAGCATTTT. It is translated as CASSPRVLVISNQPQHF. The chain employs TRBV28 and TRBJ1-5, with D uncertain. Germline V gives CDR1 MDHEN, CDR2 SYDVKM. V shed 6 bases and J shed 0 bases, with 18 bases lying between them. The length of the CDR3 is 17 residues.

V is TRBV6-5 and J is TRBJ1-2, with TRBD1 matching 8 bases. Germline V gene sequence: CDR1 MNHEY, CDR2 SVGAGI. CDR3 length equals 15 residues. The ends lost 5 bases at V and 4 bases at J; junction bases unmatched: 9. The CDR3 nucleotides are TGTGCCAGCAGTCCCGGGGACAGGCCGGTCTATGGCTACACCTTC. It is translated as CASSPGDRPVYGYTF.

The CDR3 here is CASSSTEPATGELFF. CDR3 nucleotide sequence: TGTGCCAGCAGCTCCACAGAGCCAGCTACCGGGGAGCTGTTTTTT. V gene TRBV7-6 combines with J gene TRBJ2-2; D not resolved. The germline gives CDR1 SGHVS, CDR2 FNYEAQ. This CDR3 is built from 15 residues. Trimming stripped 4 bases from V and 5 bases from J, with 14 bases between. The full variable domain, its missing parts supplied by reference TRBV7-6 and TRBJ2-2, is GAGVSQSPRYKVTKRGQDVALRCDPISGHVSLYWYRQALGQGPEFLTYFNYEAQQDKSGLPNDRFSAERPEGSISTLTIQRTEQRDSAMYRCASSSTEPATGELFFGEGSRLTVL.

This chain connects TRBV29-1 to TRBJ1-2, with 10 bases fitting TRBD1. Trimming cost V 5 bases and J 8 bases; bases outside gene matches: 20. This CDR3 region has 17 residues. Germline V gene sequence: CDR1 SQVTM, CDR2 ANQGSEA. The chain's CDR3 is CSVSPRQGALLSKGYTF. The CDR3 DNA follows: TGCAGCGTTTCACCCCGACAGGGGGCTCTTTTATCTAAGGGCTACACCTTC.

The V gene is TRBV4-1, the J gene TRBJ2-7, with TRBD1 matching 8 bases. CDR1 and CDR2 from the germline V gene are MGHRA and YSYEKL. V shed 3 bases and J 0 bases; nucleotides not matched to a gene: 13. The CDR3 is 18 amino acids. The CDR3 bases are TGCGCCAGCAGCCACCGAGGACAGGGCTCCACCGGCTCCTACGAGCAGTACTTC. It translates to CASSHRGQGSTGSYEQYF.

This clone was detected once. The chain carries TRBV7-6 and TRBJ2-6, with 7 nucleotides matching TRBD1. The CDR3 sequence is 16 residues long. CDR1 is SGHVS and CDR2 is FNYEAQ in the germline V gene. V dropped 5 bases and J dropped 0; count of bases not matched to a gene: 4. DNA for the CDR3: TGTGCCAGCAGCCTCGGGACAGTCTCTGGGGCCAACGTCCTGACTTTC. It yields the protein CASSLGTVSGANVLTF.

The chain couples TRBV6-1 to TRBJ1-1; D remains unclear. Trimming pared 7 bases from V and 6 bases from J, leaving 12 bases between. The CDR3 has 12 residues. Germline loops: CDR1 MNHNS, CDR2 SASEGT. The CDR3 sequence: CASKIPPAEAFF. In DNA form, the CDR3 reads TGTGCCAGCAAAATCCCCCCTGCTGAAGCTTTCTTT.